Shown below are 12 T cell receptor beta chains from a single sample sequenced in a study of OX40 agonist ivuxolimab in advanced cancers. Assay used: immunoSEQ multiplex PCR; TCRdb lists only in-frame clones, some missing. The sample lists about 40,000 clones; about 85% were seen once. Specimen: CD4+ or CD8+ T cells sorted from blood, collected in a trial of the OX40 agonist ivuxolimab. These receptors came from an adult with an advanced solid tumor such as melanoma, head and neck, liver or kidney cancer.

The chain employs TRBV5-4 and TRBJ1-1, with a tentative D call TRBD1 (6 bases). Germline values: CDR1 SGHNT, CDR2 YYREEE (reference sequence). The CDR3 is 16 residues long. The V gene lost 0 bases and the J gene lost 0 bases, with 12 bases spanning the gap. The CDR3 nucleotides read TGTGCCAGCAGCTTGGAGGGGGGGGCTGTGAACACTGAAGCTTTCTTT. As protein: CASSLEGGAVNTEAFF. Filled out from reference TRBV5-4 and TRBJ1-1, the complete variable domain reads ETGVTQSPTHLIKTRGQQVTLRCSSQSGHNTVSWYQQALGQGPQFIFQYYREEENGRGNFPPRFSGLQFPNYSSELNVNALELDDSALYLCASSLEGGAVNTEAFFGQGTRLTVV.

As concerns this clone: Relative to the germline gene, one junction end is altered; a read error may explain this. This chain links TRBV7-7 with TRBJ2-1, with 8 positions matching TRBD2. CDR1 and CDR2 (germline): SSHAT, FNYEAQ (reference sequence). The CDR3 runs to 16 residues. The CDR3 region is CASSSSGAGDFHEQFF. The CDR3 DNA follows: TGTGCTAGCAGTTCATCGGGAGCGGGAGATTTCCATGAGCAGTTCTTC.

As regards this clone: At one end, the junction sequence differs from germline, possibly due to a read error. The same CDR3 arises from other DNA sequences in this sample as well. This chain joins TRBV2 and TRBJ1-1; D remains unclear. Germline CDR1 reads SNHLY; CDR2 reads FYNNEI. The CDR3 length is 14 residues. The CDR3 DNA sequence: TGCGCCAGCAGGTCGGCCCTACTAAACACTGAAGCTTTCTTT. Its protein product is CASRSALLNTEAFF.

Here the CDR3 reads CASSNRQLEQFF. CDR3 DNA sequence: TGTGCCAGTAGTAACAGGCAACTTGAGCAGTTCTTC. The chain combines TRBV19 with TRBJ2-1; the D gene is possibly TRBD1 (5 bases). The CDR3 is 12 amino acids. The germline V gene has CDR1 LNHDA and CDR2 SQIVND (reference sequence). The ends were cut back, 4 bases at V and 9 bases at J, with 10 bases in the middle.

The chain links TRBV2 to TRBJ2-2; a possible D gene is TRBD1 (5 bases). Deletions cut 7 bases from V and 0 bases from J, with 9 bases between. Germline values: CDR1 SNHLY, CDR2 FYNNEI. This CDR3 has 14 amino acids. This chain's CDR3 is CASKDIANTGELFF. The CDR3 DNA reads as TGTGCCAGCAAGGACATCGCGAACACCGGGGAGCTGTTTTTT.

This clone was found once. CDR3 DNA sequence: TGCGCCAGCAGCTTGGCCCAGGGGGCAGGGTATACTGAAGCTTTCTTT. Translating it yields CASSLAQGAGYTEAFF. V gene TRBV5-1 combines with J gene TRBJ1-1, with 8 bases matching TRBD1. J was trimmed by 5 bases and V by 0 bases; bases with no gene match: 9. This CDR3 is built from 16 residues. Looked up from germline, CDR1 is SGHRS and CDR2 is YFSETQ.

This chain links TRBV27 with TRBJ2-7; the D gene is possibly TRBD1 (5 bases). V shed 4 bases and J shed 3 bases, with 13 bases lying between them. Germline CDR1 MNHEY, CDR2 SMNVEV (reference sequence). The CDR3 loop spans 14 amino acids. Here the CDR3 reads CASSSQGILYEQYF. Here the CDR3 DNA reads TGTGCCAGCAGTTCCCAGGGTATACTCTACGAGCAGTACTTC.

V gene TRBV27 combines with J gene TRBJ1-2; 9 bases fit TRBD1. This CDR3 has 16 residues. Germline CDR1 is MNHEY and CDR2 is SMNVEV (reference sequence). Trimming cost V 6 bases and J 5 bases; bases outside gene matches: 13. CDR3 region: CASSRLTTGGPYGYTF. In DNA, the CDR3 is TGTGCCAGCAGCCGGCTAACCACAGGGGGCCCTTATGGCTACACCTTC.

The rearrangement uses TRBV6-6 and TRBJ2-2; TRBD1 matches at 7 bases. V lost 5 bases and J lost 5; bases outside the gene matches: 5. The CDR3 loop spans 14 amino acids. Germline V gives CDR1 MNHNY, CDR2 SVGAGI (reference sequence). This CDR3 reads CASSRGRWTGELFF. DNA for the CDR3: TGTGCCAGCAGTAGGGGGCGGTGGACCGGGGAGCTGTTTTTT.

The chain links TRBV7-2 to TRBJ1-5, with 7 bases fitting TRBD1. Looked up from germline, CDR1 is SGHTA and CDR2 is FQGNSA. CDR3 length equals 15 residues. Germline trimming cut 5 bases from V and 9 bases from J; bases unmatched to any gene: 13. The CDR3 loop reads CASSPSPTGYRPQHF. The CDR3 bases are TGTGCCAGCAGCCCTAGCCCGACAGGGTATCGGCCCCAGCATTTT.

The chain has TRBV4-3 and TRBJ2-4; D unresolved. This CDR3 spans 15 amino acids. The V end was cut by 0 bases, the J end by 8 bases, with 14 bases between. Germline loops: CDR1 LGHNA, CDR2 YSLEER. The CDR3 bases are TGCGCCAGCAGCCAAGATGGCAACGTGGCGGACATTCAGTACTTC. The encoded protein is CASSQDGNVADIQYF.

The chain couples TRBV12-5 to TRBJ2-1; 8 bases agree with TRBD1. V was clipped by 3 bases and J by 2 bases; unmatched bases: 12. The germline CDR1 and CDR2 sequences are LGHNT and FRNRAP. CDR3 length: 18 residues. CDR3 bases: TGTGCTAGTGGTTTCCTCCTCCGGGACAGGACTACCTACAATGAGCAGTTCTTC. This encodes CASGFLLRDRTTYNEQFF.